Each of the 31 T cell receptor beta chains below was sequenced from the same sample in a study of blood T cell repertoires in COVID-19. Sequenced by immunoSEQ multiplex PCR; TCRdb stores in-frame clones only, minus some. This table holds 150,000 to 200,000 clones, 65% to 80% found once. Input material: PBMCs or T cells enriched from blood (not recorded which). Every receptor here comes from a woman aged 45-65 years with acute COVID-19.

The chain has TRBV27 and TRBJ1-5; TRBD1 matches at 8 bases. The CDR3 length is 15 residues. Germline-derived CDR1 and CDR2 are MNHEY and SMNVEV (reference sequence). The ends lost 1 base at V and 9 bases at J; junction bases unmatched: 8. The CDR3 spells CASSLFSGGGSPQHF. CDR3 in DNA: TGTGCCAGCAGTTTATTTTCAGGGGGCGGCTCGCCCCAGCATTTT.

V is TRBV4-2 and J is TRBJ2-3; no definite D call. The length of the CDR3 is 14 residues. V gave up 0 bases and J gave up 4 bases, with 8 bases separating them. Germline-derived CDR1 and CDR2 are LGHNA and YNFKEQ. CDR3 sequence (DNA): TGTGCCAGCAGCCAAGATATGCGGCCAGATACGCAGTATTTT. Translation: CASSQDMRPDTQYF.

The chain carries TRBV7-2 and TRBJ2-6, with D maybe TRBD1 (6 bases). V was clipped by 4 bases and J by 0 bases, with 19 bases between them. The CDR3 is 19 amino acids. Germline V gives CDR1 SGHTA, CDR2 FQGNSA. CDR3 bases: TGTGCCAGCAGCTCTCTCCGGACAGCTGACTTCTCTGGGGCCAACGTCCTGACTTTC. Its protein product is CASSSLRTADFSGANVLTF.

This clone was observed a handful of times. This rearrangement joins TRBV6-1 to TRBJ2-7; D remains unclear. The CDR3 runs to 15 residues. Looked up from germline, CDR1 is MNHNS and CDR2 is SASEGT. V lost 0 bases, J lost 3 bases, and 12 bases lay in between. Here the CDR3 DNA reads TGTGCCAGCAGTGAAGCGCTACATACAGTCTACGAGCAGTACGTC. Translation: CASSEALHTVYEQYV.

The V and J genes are TRBV5-5 and TRBJ2-3; D remains unclear. Trimming shortened V by 1 base and J by 1 base, and 13 bases separated the two germline ends. This CDR3 is 16 amino acids long. Germline-derived CDR1 and CDR2 are SGHKS and YYEKEE (reference sequence). CDR3 bases: TGTGCCAGCAGCTTGTGGATGAATCAGGGCACAGATACGCAGTATTTT. It specifies CASSLWMNQGTDTQYF.

The V call is TRBV20-1, the J call TRBJ2-3; 10 bases align to TRBD2. This CDR3 spans 15 amino acids. CDR1 and CDR2 from the germline V gene are DFQATT and SNEGSKA (reference sequence). With V trimmed by 3 bases and J by 1 base, 4 bases remained unmatched. CDR3 protein: CSASRGTSGTDTQYF. For the CDR3, the DNA is TGCAGTGCTAGTCGGGGGACTAGCGGCACAGATACGCAGTATTTT.

The J gene is TRBJ2-7, the V gene TRBV5-6, with 7 nucleotides matching TRBD1. The germline V gene has CDR1 SGHDT and CDR2 YYEEEE. The CDR3 is made up of 13 amino acids. Trimming at V came to 4 bases and at J to 4 bases, leaving 5 bases not matched to a gene. This CDR3 reads CASSQGTAYEQYV. The CDR3 coding sequence is TGTGCCAGCAGCCAAGGGACAGCTTACGAGCAGTACGTC.

J is TRBJ1-2 and V is TRBV6-5; D is unclear. Germline-derived CDR1 and CDR2 are MNHEY and SVGAGI. V was pared by 0 bases and J by 2 bases, with 7 bases between. This CDR3 spans 14 amino acids. This CDR3 reads CASSYSSENYGYTF. The CDR3 DNA reads TGTGCCAGCAGTTACTCGTCCGAGAACTATGGCTACACCTTC.

The chain uses TRBV4-1 and TRBJ1-5, with D possibly being TRBD1 (6 bases). V gave up 2 bases and J gave up 3 bases, with 11 bases separating them. The CDR3 contains 15 residues. From germline, CDR1 is MGHRA and CDR2 YSYEKL. DNA of the CDR3: TGCGCCAGCAGCCAAACACAGGGCAACAATCAGCCCCAGCATTTT. Translated, it gives CASSQTQGNNQPQHF.

The rearrangement joins TRBV6-5 to TRBJ2-7, with TRBD1 matching 7 bases. The CDR3 consists of 16 residues. Germline CDR1 MNHEY, CDR2 SVGAGI. The trim removed 0 bases at V and 2 bases at J, leaving 7 bases unmatched. CDR3: CASSYSTGPSAYEQYV. CDR3 nucleotides: TGTGCCAGCAGTTACTCGACAGGGCCCTCTGCCTACGAGCAGTACGTC.

The rearrangement links TRBV5-6 to TRBJ2-7; 7 bases are a match to TRBD1. The J segment lost 5 bases and the V segment lost 2 bases, leaving 10 bases of the junction unmatched. The CDR3 totals 15 residues. The germline V gene encodes CDR1 SGHDT and CDR2 YYEEEE. The CDR3 sequence is CASSFGTAPNHEQYV. CDR3 nucleotides: TGTGCCAGCAGCTTCGGGACAGCCCCGAACCACGAGCAGTACGTC.

The rearrangement joins TRBV28 to TRBJ1-5; no definite D call. The germline V gene encodes CDR1 MDHEN and CDR2 SYDVKM. V was cut by 3 bases and J by 11 bases, with 17 bases left in between. The CDR3 covers 14 residues. This CDR3 reads CASSFDVARGTQHF. The CDR3 DNA reads TGTGCCAGCAGTTTTGACGTAGCCAGAGGGACCCAGCATTTT.

This chain uses TRBV5-4 with TRBJ1-1; no clear D gene. Trimming pared 0 bases from V and 0 bases from J, leaving 12 bases between. Germline V gene data show CDR1 as SGHNT and CDR2 as YYREEE (reference sequence). CDR3 length equals 16 residues. As DNA, the CDR3 is TGTGCCAGCAGCTTGGGGGGAGGGCGGATGAACACTGAAGCTTTCTTT. Translation: CASSLGGGRMNTEAFF.

The chain carries TRBV18 and TRBJ2-1, with TRBD2 identical over 7 bases. The CDR3 runs to 12 residues. Germline V CDR1 and CDR2: KGHSH, LQKENI. V trimming: 3 bases; J trimming: 14 bases; junction bases outside the gene matches: 7. CDR3 sequence reads: CASSPGLVGEFF. The CDR3 DNA reads TGTGCCAGCTCACCCGGACTAGTTGGGGAGTTCTTC.

The J gene is TRBJ2-1, the V gene TRBV19; 10 bases are a match to TRBD1. Per the germline V gene, CDR1 is LNHDA and CDR2 is SQIVND (reference sequence). The CDR3 contains 16 residues. With V trimmed by 5 bases and J by 7 bases, 11 bases remained unmatched. The CDR3: CASSPGPGQGRNEQFF. CDR3 DNA sequence: TGTGCCAGTAGTCCCGGTCCGGGACAGGGGAGGAATGAGCAGTTCTTC.

As DNA, the CDR3 is TGTGCCAGCATGACAGGCACAGATACGCAGTATTTT. This codes for CASMTGTDTQYF. The chain joins TRBV27 to TRBJ2-3; maybe TRBD1 (5 bases). This CDR3 spans 12 amino acids. Trimming pared 7 bases from V and 1 base from J, leaving 6 bases between. The germline CDR1 and CDR2 sequences are MNHEY and SMNVEV (reference sequence).

This clone was recorded once. The chain links TRBV19 to TRBJ1-2; D not certain. Germline V gives CDR1 LNHDA, CDR2 SQIVND (reference sequence). This CDR3 comprises 11 residues. The V and J ends lost 3 bases and 8 bases respectively, with 7 bases between them. CDR3: CASSIDGGYTF. The CDR3 bases are TGTGCCAGTAGTATCGATGGCGGCTACACCTTC.

V is TRBV28 and J is TRBJ1-2; D is possibly TRBD1 (5 bases). In germline, CDR1 is MDHEN, CDR2 SYDVKM. The CDR3 loop spans 13 amino acids. Deletions cut 10 bases from V and 4 bases from J, with 16 bases between. CDR3 sequence: CAIHEIRGYGYTF. As DNA, the CDR3 is TGTGCCATACATGAGATAAGGGGCTATGGCTACACCTTC.

The rearrangement uses TRBV7-2 and TRBJ1-1; the D gene is possibly TRBD1 (5 bases). Germline V gene data show CDR1 as SGHTA and CDR2 as FQGNSA. CDR3 length equals 16 residues. The ends were cut back, 0 bases at V and 6 bases at J, with 17 bases in the middle. The CDR3, as DNA: TGTGCCAGCAGCTTAGCCCGCGCCGGGGGAAGAGCTGAAGCTTTCTTT. Protein: CASSLARAGGRAEAFF.

The CDR3 DNA is TGTGCCAGTAGTCCGGGACAGGGAAACACCATATATTTT. It yields the protein CASSPGQGNTIYF. The chain uses TRBV19 and TRBJ1-3; 7 bases line up with TRBD1. Germline CDR1 is LNHDA and CDR2 is SQIVND (reference sequence). V dropped 5 bases and J dropped 4; count of bases not matched to a gene: 2. CDR3 size: 13 residues. Combining the CDR3 with reference TRBV19 and TRBJ1-3 gives the whole variable domain DGGITQSPKYLFRKEGQNVTLSCEQNLNHDAMYWYRQDPGQGLRLIYYSQIVNDFQKGDIAEGYSVSREKKESFPLTVTSAQKNPTAFYLCASSPGQGNTIYFGEGSWLTVV.

This chain uses TRBV4-1 with TRBJ1-6; D call uncertain. Deletions cut 1 base from V and 7 bases from J, with 14 bases between. Germline V CDR1 and CDR2: MGHRA, YSYEKL. The CDR3 runs to 16 residues. CDR3 sequence: CASSQGGLRQNSPLHF. The DNA for the CDR3 is TGCGCCAGCAGCCAAGGAGGGCTCCGGCAGAATTCACCCCTCCACTTT.

This chain links TRBV5-1 with TRBJ2-2; the match to TRBD2 covers 7 bases. After removal of 2 bases from V and 9 bases from J, the junction contained 16 bases not matched to a gene. Germline CDR1 and CDR2: SGHRS and YFSETQ. The CDR3 is made up of 17 amino acids. The CDR3 nucleotides are TGCGCCAGCAGCTTTCATTCCGGGACTACACGAGACCGGGAGCTGTTTTTT. Translation: CASSFHSGTTRDRELFF.

The chain combines TRBV27 with TRBJ2-3; the match to TRBD2 covers 11 bases. From germline, CDR1 is MNHEY and CDR2 SMNVEV (reference sequence). The CDR3 spans 18 residues. V was clipped by 5 bases and J by 4 bases; unmatched bases: 14. The DNA of the CDR3 is TGTGCCAGCAGTCCTGGTGATAGCGGGGGGGGGCCACCAGATACGCAGTATTTT. Translated: CASSPGDSGGGPPDTQYF.

The rearrangement uses TRBV6-1 and TRBJ1-4, with D uncertain. V lost 1 base to trimming and J lost 6 bases, with 6 bases between them. Per the germline V gene, CDR1 is MNHNS and CDR2 is SASEGT. This CDR3 is built from 13 residues. The CDR3 sequence: CASSEVQDEKLFF. In DNA form, the CDR3 reads TGTGCCAGCAGTGAAGTTCAGGATGAAAAACTGTTTTTT.

In this sample, this clone turned up a few times. The chain uses TRBV2 and TRBJ1-2; TRBD1 matches 9 bases. CDR1 and CDR2 (germline): SNHLY, FYNNEI. The CDR3 runs to 13 residues. V shed 8 bases and J 10 bases; nucleotides not matched to a gene: 11. CDR3 in amino acids: CASGNTGGWDYTF. CDR3 coding DNA: TGTGCCAGCGGGAATACAGGGGGCTGGGACTACACCTTC.

V gene TRBV6-5 combines with J gene TRBJ1-5, with 9 bases lining up with TRBD1. J lost 7 bases, V lost 6 bases, and 7 bases had no gene match. The CDR3 has 14 amino acids. Germline CDR1 is MNHEY and CDR2 is SVGAGI. CDR3 residues: CASRVTGGPQPQHF. The CDR3 region has the DNA TGTGCCAGCAGAGTTACAGGGGGCCCCCAGCCCCAGCATTTT.

The chain is built from TRBV3-1 (or the pseudogene TRBV3-2) and TRBJ1-2; possible D gene TRBD1, 5 bases. From germline, CDR1 is LGHDT and CDR2 YNNKEL (reference sequence). CDR3 length: 17 residues. Trimming pared 1 base from V and 4 bases from J, leaving 19 bases between. The CDR3 DNA sequence: TGTGCCAGCAGCCAAGTTCGGGGCCCGGGGGGGTTCTATGGCTACACCTTC. It is translated as CASSQVRGPGGFYGYTF.

The chain links TRBV19 to TRBJ2-1; D unclear. The V end was cut by 2 bases, the J end by 12 bases, with 8 bases between. The CDR3 runs 11 residues. Germline V gene lookup returns CDR1 LNHDA and CDR2 SQIVND (reference sequence). The CDR3 sequence is CASSIQRLQFF. CDR3 in DNA: TGTGCCAGTAGTATACAGCGTTTGCAGTTCTTC.

This clone has a handful of counts. The chain couples TRBV5-6 to TRBJ2-2, with D possibly TRBD1 on 7 matching bases. The CDR3 is 16 amino acids. Germline V CDR1 and CDR2: SGHDT, YYEEEE. Trimming cost V 2 bases and J 6 bases, with 17 bases left between them. The chain's CDR3 is CASSFHGGQNAGELFF. The CDR3 DNA reads TGTGCCAGCAGCTTTCACGGGGGACAGAATGCCGGGGAGCTGTTTTTT.

This chain links TRBV15 with TRBJ1-3, with 11 nucleotides matching TRBD1. The ends lost 3 bases at V and 4 bases at J; junction bases unmatched: 5. The CDR3 extends over 16 amino acids. Germline CDR1 reads LNHNV; CDR2 reads YYDKDF (reference sequence). Written as DNA, the CDR3 is TGTGCCACCAGCAGTGGACAGGGGGCGCAAGGAAACACCATATATTTT. Protein: CATSSGQGAQGNTIYF.

The rearrangement joins TRBV21-1 to TRBJ1-2. TRBV21-1 is a documented pseudogene. This CDR3 is built from 11 residues. DNA of the CDR3: TGTGCCAGCAGCGCGACTGCTGGCTACACCTTC. Protein sequence: CASSATAGYTF.